Reported below is one T cell receptor beta chain. What it binds is unknown. This sample stems from a study of T-cell reconstitution after alpha-beta-depleted transplantation in children. Overall study findings and caveats: Some patients owed their high day-60 TCRbeta diversity to surviving recipient T cells and thymic progenitors. Among T cells one year after transplant, newly produced cells accounted for most counts and diversity.

Per the germline V gene, CDR1 is MDHEN and CDR2 is SYDVKM. Trimming removed 3 bases at V and 5 bases at J, with 10 bases between. The CDR3 is made up of 14 amino acids. Construction of the TCRbeta library involved unique molecular identifiers. TCRdb called the PCR reads again in MiXCR, with one record for every CDR3 protein. The sample includes just over 950,000 distinct CDR3 sequences, about 31% seen only once; the top ten take around 30%. This sequence was found in a boy less than two years old who had a stem cell transplant for SCID, so the T cells may come from the graft donor. This chain uses TRBV28 with TRBJ1-4; D gene uncertain. The sample here was PBMCs, mostly from graft donor cells, taken 360 days after TCRalphabeta/CD19-depleted stem cell transplant. The CDR3 sequence: CASSFPPGNEKLFF. The DNA of the CDR3 is TGTGCCAGCAGTTTCCCCCCAGGAAATGAAAAACTGTTTTTT.